The 9 T cell receptor beta chains given below trace back to one sample, sequenced in a study of T cells after yellow fever vaccination. A single record per CDR3 protein comes from TCRdb applying MiXCR to the 5' RACE reads. The table lists under 90,000 distinct CDR3 sequences, approximately 7% of them singletons. The source was CD8+ T cells sorted from PBMCs, collected about 41 days after the first yellow fever vaccination. The receptors come from a man aged 18 to 30 who received the YFV17D yellow fever vaccine.

In its sample, this clonotype was seen many times. The chain carries TRBV7-3 and TRBJ2-3, with 8 bases fitting TRBD2. This CDR3 contains 16 residues. V trimming: 5 bases; J trimming: 2 bases; junction bases outside the gene matches: 9. The germline CDR1 and CDR2 sequences are SGHTA and FQGTGA. The CDR3 protein is CASSPGRGGTTDTQYF. The CDR3, as DNA: TGTGCCAGCAGCCCTGGACGCGGGGGGACCACAGATACGCAGTATTTT.

The rearrangement joins TRBV6-5 to TRBJ2-7, with D possibly TRBD1 on 6 matching bases. V lost 1 base to trimming and J lost 0 bases, with 10 bases between them. CDR3 length: 15 amino acids. Per germline, CDR1 MNHEY and CDR2 SVGAGI. The DNA of the CDR3 is TGTGCCAGCAGTTACTTCCCCAGGGGCTCCTACGAGCAGTACTTC. Amino acids: CASSYFPRGSYEQYF.

This clonotype has at least ten counts. The chain links TRBV7-9 to TRBJ1-5; a weak D match, TRBD1 (6 bases). V was shortened by 2 bases and J by 6 bases, with 8 bases between the two germline ends. This CDR3 has 13 amino acids. Germline V lookup: CDR1 SEHNR, CDR2 FQNEAQ (reference sequence). CDR3 loop: CASSLQGTQPQHF. As DNA, the CDR3 is TGTGCCAGCAGCTTACAGGGGACTCAGCCCCAGCATTTT.

Many counts were recorded for this clonotype. The CDR3 bases are TGCGCCAGCAGCCAAAGCTTTTACAATGAGCAGTTCTTC. Encoded protein: CASSQSFYNEQFF. The chain employs TRBV4-3 and TRBJ2-1; D not resolved. CDR1 is LGHNA and CDR2 is YSLEER in the germline V gene. V lost 2 bases, J lost 4 bases, and 6 bases lay in between. CDR3 length: 13 residues.

The chain employs TRBV27 and TRBJ2-2; D ambiguous. Germline lookup yields CDR1 MNHEY and CDR2 SMNVEV (reference sequence). Trimming removed 4 bases from V and 6 bases from J, with 6 bases in between. The CDR3 is 12 amino acids. The CDR3 reads CASSSFPGELFF. DNA of the CDR3: TGTGCCAGCAGTTCATTTCCCGGGGAGCTGTTTTTT.

This clonotype was seen many times. The chain has TRBV15 and TRBJ2-5, with 7 positions matching TRBD1. Germline trimming cut 3 bases from V and 7 bases from J; bases unmatched to any gene: 8. The CDR3 runs 14 residues. CDR1 and CDR2 from the germline V gene are LNHNV and YYDKDF (reference sequence). CDR3 bases: TGTGCCACCAGCAGTGAAACAGGGGTTGGGACCCAGTACTTC. Protein: CATSSETGVGTQYF. Looking up the rest from reference TRBV15 and TRBJ2-5 gives the full variable domain: DAMVIQNPRYQVTQFGKPVTLSCSQTLNHNVMYWYQQKSSQAPKLLFHYYDKDFNNEADTPDNFQSRRPNTSFCFLDIRSPGLGDTAMYLCATSSETGVGTQYFGPGTRLLVL.

This clonotype appeared many times. This sequence joins TRBV4-1 and TRBJ2-1; D unclear. V was shortened by 4 bases and J by 9 bases, with 10 bases between the two germline ends. Per the germline V gene, CDR1 is MGHRA and CDR2 is YSYEKL. This CDR3 has 12 amino acids. The CDR3 nucleotides are TGCGCCAGCAGCCTTCTTACGGGTGAGCAGTTCTTC. This encodes CASSLLTGEQFF.

The sample holds a few counts of this clonotype. The rearrangement links TRBV7-2 to TRBJ2-3, with a tentative D call TRBD1 (5 bases). The CDR3 has 16 amino acids. V was clipped by 3 bases and J by 2 bases, with 15 bases between them. Germline loops: CDR1 SGHTA, CDR2 FQGNSA. CDR3 coding DNA: TGTGCCAGCAGCTTTAGAGACAGAGAAATCACAGATACGCAGTATTTT. It encodes CASSFRDREITDTQYF. Filled out from reference TRBV7-2 and TRBJ2-3, the complete variable domain reads GAGVSQSPSNKVTEKGKDVELRCDPISGHTALYWYRQSLGQGLEFLIYFQGNSAPDKSGLPSDRFSAERTGGSVSTLTIQRTQQEDSAVYLCASSFRDREITDTQYFGPGTRLTVL.

This clonotype was seen at least ten times. The J gene is TRBJ2-3, the V gene TRBV29-1, with unresolved D. The CDR3 sequence is 13 residues long. Germline CDR1 and CDR2: SQVTM and ANQGSEA. V was clipped by 7 bases and J by 6 bases, with 17 bases between them. The CDR3 DNA sequence: TGCAGCGCTTGGGTGGTGGAGTCGGATACGCAGTATTTT. It codes for CSAWVVESDTQYF.